What follows describes a single TCR beta chain. Researchers sorted participants into cohorts using their self-reported clinical history. The record originates from a study of blood T cell repertoires in COVID-19. Study background: There were acute and convalescent COVID-19 samples, and they came from the United States, Italy and Spain. T cells, B-cell-depleted T cells, or PBMCs supplied cDNA or gDNA.

Method: immunoSEQ multiplex PCR; TCRdb's copy keeps in-frame clones and lacks some. The repertoire holds about 100,000 clones, with 80% to 90% as singletons. CDR1 is LNHDA and CDR2 is SQIVND in the germline V gene (reference sequence). The V segment lost 6 bases and the J segment 0 bases; nucleotides outside the gene matches: 4. CDR3 length: 15 amino acids. The rearrangement uses TRBV19 and TRBJ1-4; 7 bases map to TRBD1. Sequencing input: PBMCs or T cells enriched from blood (not recorded which). The TCR comes from a woman aged 45-65 years who had recovered from COVID-19. The CDR3 bases are TGTGCCAGTAGCCACGGACAGGCAACTAATGAAAAACTGTTTTTT. Translated, it gives CASSHGQATNEKLFF. The variable domain in full, with the rest retrieved from reference TRBV19 and TRBJ1-4, is DGGITQSPKYLFRKEGQNVTLSCEQNLNHDAMYWYRQDPGQGLRLIYYSQIVNDFQKGDIAEGYSVSREKKESFPLTVTSAQKNPTAFYLCASSHGQATNEKLFFGSGTQLSVL.